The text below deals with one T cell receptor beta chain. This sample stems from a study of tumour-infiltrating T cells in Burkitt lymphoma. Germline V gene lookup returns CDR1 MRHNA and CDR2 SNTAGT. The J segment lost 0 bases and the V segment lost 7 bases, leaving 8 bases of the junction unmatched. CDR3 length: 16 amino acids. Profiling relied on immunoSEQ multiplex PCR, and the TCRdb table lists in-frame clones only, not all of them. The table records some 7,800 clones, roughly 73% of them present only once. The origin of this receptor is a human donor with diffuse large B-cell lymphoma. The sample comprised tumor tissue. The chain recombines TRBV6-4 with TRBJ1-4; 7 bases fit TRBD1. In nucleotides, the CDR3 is TGTGCCAGCACCTACAGGGGTGGTGCAACTAATGAAAAACTGTTTTTT. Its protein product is CASTYRGGATNEKLFF.